Listed below are T cell receptor beta chains from one sample, sequenced in a study of T cell changes during pregnancy in multiple sclerosis. Measured with immunoSEQ multiplex PCR; TCRdb has only the in-frame clones, and not every one. The table lists several thousand clones, roughly 85% of them singletons. This sample comprised CD8+ T cells from peripheral blood mononuclear cells, obtained in the first trimester of pregnancy. The receptor set was obtained from a female donor in good health, enrolled as a control in a pregnancy study. Each CDR3 is given with its conserved first and last residue. Each record gives: clone size, J gene, V gene, D gene, CDR3 length, CDR3 DNA, CDR3 protein. A D gene is named only where the DNA matches it firmly. Expanded clones get a size class; other rows say once, few or many, or leave the size out.

>.|TRBJ2-1|TRBV19|.|15
TGTGCCAGTAGTATCCTAGCGTCGTCGCTCAATGAGCAGTTCTTC
CASSILASSLNEQFF
>.|TRBJ1-3|TRBV15|.|14
TGTGCCACCAGCAGAGGAGATACTGGAAACACCATATATTTT
CATSRGDTGNTIYF
>.|TRBJ2-3|TRBV6-1|TRBD2|13
TGTGCCAGCACCCGGGGGGAGGCAGATACGCAGTATTTT
CASTRGEADTQYF
>.|TRBJ2-7|TRBV6-5|TRBD1|14
TGTGCCAGCAGTACAGGTGGGACAGCCTACGAGCAGTACTTC
CASSTGGTAYEQYF
>.|TRBJ1-5|TRBV30|TRBD1|15
TGTGCCTGGAGCGACGACGGGACAGGGGTTCAGCCCCAGCATTTT
CAWSDDGTGVQPQHF
>few|TRBJ1-1|TRBV6-4|TRBD1|14
TGTGCCAGCAGCAGGGACAGCGAGAACACTGAAGCTTTCTTT
CASSRDSENTEAFF
>once|TRBJ2-1|TRBV15|TRBD2|21
TGTGCCACCAGCGAACCCGGGGATGAGAGCGGGAGGGTGGGGGGGTTCGATGAGCAGTTCTTC
CATSEPGDESGRVGGFDEQFF
>few|TRBJ1-2|TRBV9|TRBD1|16
TGTGCCAGCAGCGGTATGTCCGGGACAGGGTTCGATGGCTACACCTTC
CASSGMSGTGFDGYTF
>.|TRBJ2-3|TRBV11-2|.|15
TGTGCCAGCAGCTTGGGGGCGGAATACACAGATACGCAGTATTTT
CASSLGAEYTDTQYF
>.|TRBJ2-5|TRBV6-1|TRBD2|15
TGTGCCAGCAGTGAAGCTACACTAGCGGATCTCACCCAGTACTTC
CASSEATLADLTQYF
>.|TRBJ2-1|TRBV29-1|TRBD2|12
TGCAGCGTTGGCGGGAGAAGAAATGAGCAGTTCTTC
CSVGGRRNEQFF
>.|TRBJ2-1|TRBV19|.|12
TGTGCCAGTGACGAGGGATACAATGAGCAGTTCTTC
CASDEGYNEQFF
>.|TRBJ2-1|TRBV29-1|.|8
TGCAGCGTCGGGGAGCAGTTCTTC
CSVGEQFF
>.|TRBJ2-1|TRBV7-8|TRBD1|15
TGTGCCAGCACCTTAAACAGGGGGTCCTACAATGAGCAGTTCTTC
CASTLNRGSYNEQFF
>.|TRBJ1-1|TRBV28|.|15
TGTGCCAGCAGCCTTGGGGGGGTGGTAGGCACTGAAGCTTTCTTT
CASSLGGVVGTEAFF
>.|TRBJ1-3|TRBV9|TRBD1|15
TGTGCCAGCAGCGTGGCACAGGGGGCGAGGAACACCATATATTTT
CASSVAQGARNTIYF
>.|TRBJ2-2|TRBV7-6|.|18
TGTGCCAGCAGCTTATGGACAGAAAATTACGCGAACACCGGGGAGCTGTTTTTT
CASSLWTENYANTGELFF
>.|TRBJ2-7|TRBV28|.|16
TGTGCCAGCAGTTTAGTCGGGGAAGGTCGCGGGGACGAGCAGTACTTC
CASSLVGEGRGDEQYF
>.|TRBJ2-3|TRBV27|TRBD1|12
TGTGCCAGCAGCCCACAGGGGAATACGCAGTATTTT
CASSPQGNTQYF
>.|TRBJ2-3|TRBV9|TRBD1|17
TGTGCCAGCAGCGGGGGGACAGGGGGCTTGGGCCCAGATACGCAGTATTTT
CASSGGTGGLGPDTQYF
>few|TRBJ2-1|TRBV6-1|TRBD2|13
TGTGCCAGCGCCAAGCGGGAATACAATGAGCAGTTCTTC
CASAKREYNEQFF
>.|TRBJ1-1|TRBV25-1|TRBD1|16
TGTGCCAGCAGTGAAGAGAGGACAGGGACGAACACTGAAGCTTTCTTT
CASSEERTGTNTEAFF
>.|TRBJ2-1|TRBV7-6|.|15
TGTGCCAGCAGCTTAGGGCCAGGGTATAGCAATGAGCAGTTCTTC
CASSLGPGYSNEQFF
>.|TRBJ2-1|TRBV5-1|.|15
TGCGCCAGCAGCTTGCGGGTGAGCTCCTACAATGAGCAGTTCTTC
CASSLRVSSYNEQFF
>.|TRBJ2-6|TRBV4-1|TRBD1|17
TGCGCCAGCAGCCAGGGGGACAGTTCGTCTGGGGCCAACGTCCTGACTTTC
CASSQGDSSSGANVLTF
>.|TRBJ1-4|TRBV21-1|.|17
TGTGCCAGCAGCAAAGTGGCGGATTTTACAACTAATGAAAAACTGTTTTTT
CASSKVADFTTNEKLFF
>.|TRBJ2-7|TRBV5-1|.|16
TGCGCCAGCAGCTCCCCGGGACTGGACTACCCCTACGAGCAGTACTTC
CASSSPGLDYPYEQYF
>.|TRBJ2-5|TRBV2|TRBD1|16
TGTGCCAGCAGTGAATTGGGACAGGGTTTGAAGGAGACCCAGTACTTC
CASSELGQGLKETQYF
>.|TRBJ2-2|TRBV6-4|TRBD2|15
TGTGCCAGCAGTGACTCCGGGACTAGCACCGGGGAGCTGTTTTTT
CASSDSGTSTGELFF
>once|TRBJ2-3|TRBV5-1|.|18
TGCGCCAGCAGCTTAAAGGCAGGCCCCCCCTTTAGCACAGATACGCAGTATTTT
CASSLKAGPPFSTDTQYF
>.|TRBJ2-7|TRBV2|.|15
TGTGCCAGCAGTGCAAGGGGGTCTGAAGGCTACGAGCAGTACTTC
CASSARGSEGYEQYF
>few|TRBJ2-1|TRBV6-4|.|15
TGTGCCAGCAGAGAGCTGCCAGGGTCTAGTGATGAGCAGTTCTTC
CASRELPGSSDEQFF
>.|TRBJ1-1|TRBV19|.|14
TGTGCCAGTAGTAAAAGGTTCGGCGGCACTGAAGCTTTCTTT
CASSKRFGGTEAFF
>few|TRBJ2-2|TRBV6-1|TRBD2|15
TGTGCCAGCAGTGGGACTAGCGGGGACACCGGGGAGCTGTTTTTT
CASSGTSGDTGELFF
>.|TRBJ1-1|TRBV27|.|13
TGTGCCAGCAGTTTACTCGGAGACACTGAAGCTTTCTTT
CASSLLGDTEAFF
>.|TRBJ1-1|TRBV11-2|.|17
TGTGCCAGCAGCTTTCCGCCACCCGGGGGGATGAGCACTGAAGCTTTCTTT
CASSFPPPGGMSTEAFF
>.|TRBJ2-7|TRBV9|.|14
TGTGCCAGCAGCGTAGAAGGCGGGACCTACGAGCAGTACTTC
CASSVEGGTYEQYF
>.|TRBJ2-3|TRBV6-1|.|15
TGTGCCAGCAGTGATAGGGGTGAGCCGACAGATACGCAGTATTTT
CASSDRGEPTDTQYF
>once|TRBJ1-2|TRBV27|TRBD1|12
TGTGCCAGCAAGGACAGGGGGCGGGGCTACACCTTC
CASKDRGRGYTF
>.|TRBJ1-1|TRBV19|TRBD1|15
TGTGCCAGTAGTCCAGACAGGGGGCTGGTCACTGAAGCTTTCTTT
CASSPDRGLVTEAFF
>few|TRBJ1-1|TRBV6-6|.|11
TGTGCCAGCACCCCCTCGACTGAAGCTTTCTTT
CASTPSTEAFF
>few|TRBJ2-3|TRBV9|.|13
TGTGCCAGCAGCGGAGGGTACACAGATACGCAGTATTTT
CASSGGYTDTQYF
>.|TRBJ1-4|TRBV5-1|.|19
TGCGCCAGCAGCTTATCCCCCCAGGGGAACAGTCGGTCTAATGAAAAACTGTTTTTT
CASSLSPQGNSRSNEKLFF
>.|TRBJ2-7|TRBV7-2|TRBD2|14
TGTGCCACCCCTAGCGGGAGGGCCTTGGGGGAGCAGTACTTC
CATPSGRALGEQYF
>.|TRBJ2-1|TRBV25-1|TRBD1|15
TGTGCCAGCAGTGAGTGGGACAGCGATTACAATGAGCAGTTCTTC
CASSEWDSDYNEQFF
>once|TRBJ2-1|TRBV6-1|TRBD2|14
TGTGCCAGCAGTCTAGCGGGGGGACACAATGAGCAGTTCTTC
CASSLAGGHNEQFF
>once|TRBJ2-1|TRBV28|.|13
TGTGCCAGCAGTCAGGATACCTACAATGAGCAGTTCTTC
CASSQDTYNEQFF
>.|TRBJ2-7|TRBV7-9|TRBD1|14
TGTGCCAGCAGCTTAGCGGGGACAGGGGTCGAGCAGTACTTC
CASSLAGTGVEQYF
>.|TRBJ2-5|TRBV9|.|15
TGTGCCAGCTCAGCCTGGGGCACAGGATCAGAGACCCAGTACTTC
CASSAWGTGSETQYF
>.|TRBJ2-5|TRBV11-2|TRBD1|13
TGTGCCAGCAGCTCAGGACAGGAAGGGACCCAGTACTTC
CASSSGQEGTQYF
>.|TRBJ2-7|TRBV9|.|15
TGTGCCAGCAGCCTAAGGGACTTCACCTCCTACGAGCAGTACTTC
CASSLRDFTSYEQYF
>.|TRBJ1-5|TRBV6-4|.|14
TGTGCCAGCAGTGACAGGGGTGGCAATCAGCCCCAGCATTTT
CASSDRGGNQPQHF
>.|TRBJ2-7|TRBV7-6|.|13
TGTGCCAGCAGCCCCCCCCTCCTAAGCGAGCAGTACTTC
CASSPPLLSEQYF
>.|TRBJ2-3|TRBV28|TRBD2|17
TGTGCCAGCAGTTTGCCCCTGGCGGGAGGATTCACAGATACGCAGTATTTT
CASSLPLAGGFTDTQYF
>.|TRBJ2-1|TRBV6-1|.|13
TGTGCCAGCAGTTTGGACACAAACAATGAGCAGTTCTTC
CASSLDTNNEQFF
>few|TRBJ1-1|TRBV28|TRBD1|15
TGTGCCAGCAGTATGCGCCGGACAGGAAACACTGAAGCTTTCTTT
CASSMRRTGNTEAFF
>.|TRBJ2-1|TRBV27|TRBD2|12
TGTGCCAGCGGACTAGCCGGCAATGAGCAGTTCTTC
CASGLAGNEQFF